This T cell receptor beta chain stems from a study of OX40 agonist ivuxolimab in advanced cancers. Overall study: Administration of intravenous ivuxolimab to patients occurred every 2 weeks at 0.01 to 10 mg/kg. Study results and limitations: There were also nonresponders showing low normalized T-cell clonal expansion. The study did not work out the antigen specificity of the expanded peripheral T cells.

Using immunoSEQ multiplex PCR, the repertoire was profiled, and TCRdb retains in-frame clones only, with some absent. Of about 99,000 clones in the sample, about 96% are singletons; the top ten hold 2% to 2.5%. Comments on this clone: Its specificity is unknown.

Collection of blood occurred at baseline, at cycle 4 day 1, and at cycle 7 day 1. The V gene lost 3 bases and the J gene lost 3 bases, with 11 bases spanning the gap. Germline assignment: CDR1 SGHAT and CDR2 FQNNGV. This CDR3 region has 15 residues. The TCR sequence derives from an adult with an advanced solid tumor such as melanoma, head and neck, liver or kidney cancer. The sample here was CD4+ or CD8+ T cells sorted from blood, taken in a trial of the OX40 agonist ivuxolimab. The chain recombines TRBV11-2 with TRBJ1-4; a possible D gene is TRBD1 (5 bases). The CDR3 here is CASSLWDGPNEKLFF. The CDR3 nucleotides are TGTGCCAGCAGCTTGTGGGACGGACCTAATGAAAAACTGTTTTTT. Combining the CDR3 with reference TRBV11-2 and TRBJ1-4 gives the whole variable domain EAGVAQSPRYKIIEKRQSVAFWCNPISGHATLYWYQQILGQGPKLLIQFQNNGVVDDSQLPKDRFSAERLKGVDSTLKIQPAKLEDSAVYLCASSLWDGPNEKLFFGSGTQLSVL.